Many counts were recorded for the clone carrying this TCR beta chain. The antigen is not known. The data were taken from a study of identical twins. Study-level results: Without tracking the same donors, conclusions rested on cross-sectional statistical analysis. High-abundance cord blood beta clonotypes had fewer insertions; memory repertoires showed none.

TCRdb reprocessed the 5' RACE reads with MiXCR, giving one entry per CDR3 protein. The sample yields 420,000 or so distinct CDR3 sequences, about 18% seen once. Germline CDR1 reads MNHEY; CDR2 reads SMNVEV (reference sequence). This CDR3 is built from 16 residues. Losses at the gene ends were 5 bases for V and 5 bases for J; bases not matched to a gene: 6. This TCR came from a man aged 50-60 years in good health. V usage is TRBV27 and J usage is TRBJ2-1, with 13 positions matching TRBD2. Material for sequencing was naive T cells sorted from blood. CDR3 in DNA: TGTGCCAGCAGTAGACTAGCGGGAGGCCCAAACAATGAGCAGTTCTTC. It codes for CASSRLAGGPNNEQFF.